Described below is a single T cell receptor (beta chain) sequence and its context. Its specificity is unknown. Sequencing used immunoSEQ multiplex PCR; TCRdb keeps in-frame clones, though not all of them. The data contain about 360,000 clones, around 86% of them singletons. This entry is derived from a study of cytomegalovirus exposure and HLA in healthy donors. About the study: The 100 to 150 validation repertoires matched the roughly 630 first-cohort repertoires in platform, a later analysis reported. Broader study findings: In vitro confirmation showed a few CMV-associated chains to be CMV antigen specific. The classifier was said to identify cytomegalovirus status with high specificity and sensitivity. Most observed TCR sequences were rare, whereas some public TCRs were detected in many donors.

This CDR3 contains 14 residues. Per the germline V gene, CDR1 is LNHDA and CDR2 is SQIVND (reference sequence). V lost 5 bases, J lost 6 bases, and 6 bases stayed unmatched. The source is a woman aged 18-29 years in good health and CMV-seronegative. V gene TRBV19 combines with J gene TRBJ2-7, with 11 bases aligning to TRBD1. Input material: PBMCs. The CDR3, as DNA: TGTGCCAGTAGTTTAGGACAGGGGGCGATCGAGCAGTACTTC. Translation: CASSLGQGAIEQYF.